Each of the 14 T cell receptor beta chains below was sequenced from the same sample in a study of blood T cell repertoires in COVID-19. Clones were read by immunoSEQ multiplex PCR, and TCRdb kept only the in-frame ones, dropping some. The repertoire holds approximately 330,000 clones, with roughly 91% as singletons. The sequencing input was PBMCs or T cells enriched from blood (not recorded which). These receptors were collected from a woman in her thirties who had recovered from COVID-19.

The chain is built from TRBV5-8 and TRBJ2-1; 10 positions agree with TRBD2. Germline V gene lookup returns CDR1 SGHTS and CDR2 YDEGEE. The ends lost 1 base at V and 0 bases at J; junction bases unmatched: 4. This CDR3 comprises 17 residues. CDR3 protein: CASSLSSGSLSYNEQFF. In nucleotides, the CDR3 is TGTGCCAGCAGCTTGTCTAGCGGGAGCCTCTCCTACAATGAGCAGTTCTTC.

The chain is built from TRBV7-9 and TRBJ1-5; D is ambiguous. Germline CDR1 is SEHNR and CDR2 is FQNEAQ (reference sequence). The CDR3 sequence is 13 residues long. V lost 1 base and J lost 9, with 10 bases in between. CDR3 region: CASSLVSEGPQHF. Written as DNA, the CDR3 is TGTGCCAGCAGCTTAGTATCGGAGGGGCCCCAGCATTTT. The complete variable domain, with remaining parts taken from reference TRBV7-9 and TRBJ1-5, reads DTGVSQNPRHKITKRGQNVTFRCDPISEHNRLYWYRQTLGQGPEFLTYFQNEAQLEKSRLLSDRFSAERPKGSFSTLEIQRTEQGDSAMYLCASSLVSEGPQHFGDGTRLSIL.

The chain recombines TRBV10-2 with TRBJ2-3; 8 bases line up with TRBD2. J was trimmed by 4 bases and V by 0 bases; bases with no gene match: 6. The CDR3 totals 16 residues. From germline, CDR1 is WSHSY and CDR2 SAAADI. DNA of the CDR3: TGCGCCAGCAGTGAGTCGTTAGCGGGAAGGGCAGATACGCAGTATTTT. This encodes CASSESLAGRADTQYF.

This rearrangement joins TRBV9 to TRBJ2-7, with 9 bases fitting TRBD2. V lost 1 base and J lost 2; bases outside the gene matches: 4. CDR1 and CDR2 from the germline V gene are SGDLS and YYNGEE. This CDR3 spans 15 amino acids. The CDR3: CASSVRAGGAYEQYF. CDR3 in DNA: TGTGCCAGCAGCGTACGGGCGGGAGGGGCCTACGAGCAGTACTTC.

The chain uses TRBV19 and TRBJ1-2; D unclear. The CDR3 totals 15 residues. V lost 3 bases and J 7 bases, leaving 18 bases between the germline ends. Germline CDR1 and CDR2: LNHDA and SQIVND (reference sequence). The CDR3 region has the DNA TGTGCCAGTAGTATGTCAGGCGAGGGAACCCGTGGCTACACCTTC. This gives the protein CASSMSGEGTRGYTF.

The sample holds one count of this clone. This chain connects TRBV4-3 to TRBJ2-1, with D unclear. CDR1 and CDR2 from the germline V gene are LGHNA and YSLEER. V lost 1 base, J lost 0 bases, and 7 bases lay in between. CDR3 length: 15 residues. DNA for the CDR3: TGCGCCAGCAGCCAAGTTCTCAGCTCCTACAATGAGCAGTTCTTC. Its translation: CASSQVLSSYNEQFF.

The rearrangement joins TRBV6-5 to TRBJ2-7; 8 nucleotides align to TRBD2. There are 14 residues in the CDR3. Germline V gene lookup returns CDR1 MNHEY and CDR2 SVGAGI. V lost 3 bases, J lost 7 bases, and 8 bases stayed unmatched. The CDR3 protein is CASSYFSGEREQYF. CDR3 DNA sequence: TGTGCCAGCAGTTATTTTAGCGGGGAGAGAGAGCAGTACTTC.

The rearrangement links TRBV7-2 to TRBJ2-7; TRBD2 might be the D (6 bases). This CDR3 spans 16 amino acids. Germline V lookup: CDR1 SGHTA, CDR2 FQGNSA. V was cut by 5 bases and J by 0 bases, with 17 bases left in between. CDR3 region: CASSNLIGGNSYEQYF. The CDR3 region has the DNA TGTGCCAGCAGCAACCTCATCGGCGGGAACTCCTACGAGCAGTACTTC.

V is TRBV27 and J is TRBJ1-5; D is perhaps TRBD1 (6 bases). The CDR3 runs to 15 residues. V lost 7 bases and J 2 bases, leaving 15 bases between the germline ends. Germline V gene sequence: CDR1 MNHEY, CDR2 SMNVEV (reference sequence). The DNA for the CDR3 is TGTGCCAGCATGAAATGGGGGCTCGGCAATCAGCCCCAGCATTTT. It codes for CASMKWGLGNQPQHF.

The chain combines TRBV12-3 or TRBV12-4 with TRBJ1-1; TRBD1 aligns across 8 bases. The CDR3 is 12 amino acids. V dropped 5 bases and J dropped 7; count of bases not matched to a gene: 3. DNA for the CDR3: TGTGCCAGCAGTCGGACAGGGTTTGAAGCTTTCTTT. Amino acids: CASSRTGFEAFF.

This clone has only one observation. V and J are TRBV7-2 and TRBJ1-2; perhaps TRBD1 as D (6 bases). The germline V gene has CDR1 SGHTA and CDR2 FQGNSA. V lost 1 base to trimming and J lost 2 bases, with 11 bases between them. The CDR3 spans 15 residues. The CDR3 nucleotides are TGTGCCAGCAGCTTAGAGGCAGGGGTGAACTATGGCTACACCTTC. It translates to CASSLEAGVNYGYTF. The complete variable domain, with remaining parts taken from reference TRBV7-2 and TRBJ1-2, reads GAGVSQSPSNKVTEKGKDVELRCDPISGHTALYWYRQSLGQGLEFLIYFQGNSAPDKSGLPSDRFSAERTGGSVSTLTIQRTQQEDSAVYLCASSLEAGVNYGYTFGSGTRLTVV.

The chain links TRBV21-1 to TRBJ2-2; no DNA check was done on the table's D call, TRBD2. TRBV21-1 counts as a pseudogene. The CDR3 runs to 14 residues. In DNA, the CDR3 is TGTGCCAGCGCGGGGCCTGGGCGGAACGGGGAGCTGTTTTTT. Its protein is CASAGPGRNGELFF.

The V and J genes are TRBV7-2 and TRBJ1-1, with a weak D call TRBD1 (6 bases). The V gene lost 1 base and the J gene lost 5 bases, with 11 bases spanning the gap. The CDR3 loop spans 14 amino acids. Germline-derived CDR1 and CDR2 are SGHTA and FQGNSA. This CDR3 reads CASSLESGETEAFF. CDR3 DNA: TGTGCCAGCAGCTTAGAATCAGGGGAAACTGAAGCTTTCTTT.

The gene calls are TRBV27 and TRBJ2-7; 7 bases fit TRBD1. CDR3 length: 15 residues. In germline, CDR1 is MNHEY, CDR2 SMNVEV (reference sequence). V lost 2 bases, J lost 1 base, and 5 bases stayed unmatched. CDR3: CASSLRDSFSYEQYF. The CDR3 DNA is TGTGCCAGCAGTTTACGGGACAGCTTTTCCTACGAGCAGTACTTC.